The entry below describes one T cell receptor (beta chain). V gave up 5 bases and J gave up 5 bases; unmatched junction bases: 9. The germline CDR1 and CDR2 sequences are SGHVS and FNYEAQ. This CDR3 comprises 14 residues. Preparation of the TCRbeta library used unique molecular identifiers. MiXCR was run by TCRdb on the PCR reads, yielding one entry per CDR3 protein. The sample holds around 340,000 distinct CDR3 sequences; roughly 15% are singletons and the top ten take about 4.5%. This entry belongs to a study of T-cell reconstitution after alpha-beta-depleted transplantation in children. This clonotype originated in a human donor who donated a stem cell graft to a child with Fanconi anemia. The material sequenced was PBMCs, taken from the stem cell graft. The J gene is TRBJ2-7, the V gene TRBV7-6; 7 bases fit TRBD1. CDR3 in DNA: TGTGCCAGCAGCCCAGCGACAGGGTACCACGAGCAGTACTTC. It specifies CASSPATGYHEQYF.